This record concerns one T cell receptor beta chain sequence. Germline assignment: CDR1 DFQATT and CDR2 SNEGSKA (reference sequence). V was pared by 6 bases and J by 2 bases, with 9 bases of the junction left unmatched. CDR3 length equals 15 residues. The record originates from a study of blood T cells in healthy people across ages. The authors ran a second PCR of 7 to 11 cycles using a sample-barcoded 5' primer and a J-beta primer mix. TCRdb redid the calling of the 5' RACE reads with MiXCR, one entry per CDR3 protein. The data hold around 650,000 distinct CDR3 sequences, with roughly 41% observed a single time.

The chain combines TRBV20-1 with TRBJ1-5; 8 bases align to TRBD1. Sequencing was performed on blood. The clonotype originates from an elderly man in good health. CDR3 bases: TGCAGTGCCGCGCCTAAGACAGGGGGCAATCAGCCCCAGCATTTT. Translation gives CSAAPKTGGNQPQHF.